This TCR beta chain was recorded in a study of CD8 T cells in Susac syndrome. Germline lookup yields CDR1 LNHNV and CDR2 YYDKDF (reference sequence). This CDR3 contains 13 residues. The V and J ends lost 8 bases and 7 bases, in that order; junction bases with no gene match: 3. An input of roughly 0.45 to 1 ug of RNA was subjected to reverse transcription using random hexamers. Amplification of TCR beta CDR3 spanned 54 Vbeta and 13 Jbeta via immunoSEQ multiplex PCR. MiXCR was run by TCRdb on the immunoSEQ multiplex PCR reads, yielding one entry per CDR3 protein. The sample has 90,000 to 150,000 distinct CDR3 sequences, 90% to 95% seen once. Peripheral blood CD8+ and CD4+ T cells were profiled by TCR beta sequencing. Negative isolation yielded CD8+ and CD4+ T cells; FACS enriched TEMRA cells.

Material for sequencing was CD4+ T cells from PBMCs. The rearrangement joins TRBV15 to TRBJ2-3, with 13 bases that match TRBD2. The origin of this receptor is a human donor with multiple sclerosis. The CDR3 nucleotides are TGTGCCACCGAACTAGCGGGGGGGAATACGCAGTATTTT. Translation gives CATELAGGNTQYF.